The clone carrying this TCR beta chain was detected many times. HTBI primers from iRepertoire and Arm-PCR of CDR3 regions yielded the TCR beta libraries. A single record per CDR3 protein comes from TCRdb applying MiXCR to the multiplex PCR reads. The sample holds about 440,000 distinct CDR3 sequences, 16% seen once. Time point noted: newly diagnosed GD, antithyroid drugs for less than 3 months. The TCR library was prepared using RNA isolated from PBMCs. This specimen comes from a study of regulatory T cells in long-lasting Graves disease. The V end lost 7 bases, the J end lost 1 base, and 9 bases lay between the germline ends. CDR3 length: 13 residues. These data also formed part of another study, on T cells in Graves' hyperthyroidism and ophthalmopathy. That source adds: The study based diagnoses on clinical symptoms, serum thyroxine and TRAb, thyroid ultrasound and orbital computed tomography.

The specimen comprised peripheral blood mononuclear cells (PBMCs), sampled at new diagnosis, from a patient treated with antithyroid drugs. The receptor's source is a woman between 25 and 40 years old with Graves disease. The chain is built from TRBV12-3 or TRBV12-4 and TRBJ2-3; D might be TRBD2 (6 bases). CDR3 in amino acids: CASMEGRTDTQYF. The CDR3 bases are TGTGCCAGCATGGAGGGCCGCACAGATACGCAGTATTTT.